The 18 T cell receptor beta chains below were found in one sample sequenced in a study of cytomegalovirus exposure and HLA in healthy donors. Data came from immunoSEQ multiplex PCR; TCRdb stores just in-frame clones and leaves some out. The table shows about 170,000 clones, with around nine tenths occurring only once. The sample was PBMCs. The receptors here all came from a woman aged 18 to 35 in good health and CMV-seropositive.

The chain recombines TRBV5-6 with TRBJ1-5; 10 positions match TRBD1. This CDR3 is 15 amino acids long. V trimming: 3 bases; J trimming: 2 bases; junction bases outside the gene matches: 2. CDR1 SGHDT and CDR2 YYEEEE come from the germline V gene. CDR3 DNA: TGTGCCAGCAGCTCCGGGACAGGGGGCAATCAGCCCCAGCATTTT. Translation gives CASSSGTGGNQPQHF.

The chain is built from TRBV6-5 and TRBJ2-1, with 9 bases identical to TRBD2. Germline CDR1 and CDR2: MNHEY and SVGAGI. CDR3 length equals 15 residues. Trimming removed 6 bases from V and 4 bases from J; junction bases left unmatched: 7. The DNA for the CDR3 is TGTGCCAGCAGACCCGGGACTAGCAGTTACAATGAGCAGTTCTTC. Encoded protein: CASRPGTSSYNEQFF.

V is TRBV27 and J is TRBJ1-1, with D hard to call. Germline-derived CDR1 and CDR2 are MNHEY and SMNVEV (reference sequence). The CDR3 has 12 residues. Trimming took off 2 bases at V and 5 bases at J, with 6 bases between the two ends. The CDR3 protein is CASSLRGTEAFF. The CDR3 nucleotides read TGTGCCAGCAGTTTACGGGGTACTGAAGCTTTCTTT.

This clone is a singleton in its sample. The J gene is TRBJ1-1, the V gene TRBV2, with 8 bases fitting TRBD1. V lost 2 bases and J lost 3; bases outside the gene matches: 5. This CDR3 spans 15 amino acids. Germline V gene sequence: CDR1 SNHLY, CDR2 FYNNEI. CDR3 sequence: CASSELGQGHTEAFF. CDR3 bases: TGTGCCAGCAGTGAACTAGGACAGGGACACACTGAAGCTTTCTTT.

This clone has just one count. V usage is TRBV28 and J usage is TRBJ1-2; possibly TRBD1 for D (6 bases). Germline CDR1 and CDR2: MDHEN and SYDVKM. V was cut by 5 bases and J by 5 bases, with 12 bases left in between. This CDR3 is built from 13 residues. The CDR3 sequence is CASSHRGGYGYTF. In DNA form, the CDR3 reads TGTGCCAGCAGTCATAGGGGGGGATATGGCTACACCTTC.

The chain has TRBV5-4 and TRBJ1-3; TRBD1 matches at 8 bases. Germline loops: CDR1 SGHNT, CDR2 YYREEE (reference sequence). Trimming at V came to 4 bases and at J to 2 bases, leaving 2 bases not matched to a gene. This CDR3 comprises 14 residues. The CDR3 loop is CASSPGGPGNTIYF. As DNA, the CDR3 is TGTGCCAGCAGCCCAGGGGGCCCTGGAAACACCATATATTTT.

This chain joins TRBV28 and TRBJ2-7; no definite D call. CDR3 length equals 13 residues. CDR1 and CDR2 from the germline V gene are MDHEN and SYDVKM. V was cut by 3 bases and J by 4 bases, with 10 bases left in between. The CDR3 DNA reads TGTGCCAGCAGTTTCGGTAAAGCGTACGAGCAGTACTTC. Its protein product is CASSFGKAYEQYF.

The rearrangement uses TRBV6-5 and TRBJ1-3; the match to TRBD1 covers 7 bases. CDR3 length: 15 amino acids. The J segment lost 2 bases and the V segment lost 2 bases, leaving 3 bases of the junction unmatched. The germline V gene has CDR1 MNHEY and CDR2 SVGAGI. In DNA form, the CDR3 reads TGTGCCAGCAGTTACACCGGGACAGCTGGAAACACCATATATTTT. Its protein product is CASSYTGTAGNTIYF.

The chain employs TRBV5-1 and TRBJ1-3; D is unclear. V lost 0 bases, J lost 0 bases, and 10 bases lay in between. The CDR3 totals 16 residues. CDR1 is SGHRS, CDR2 YFSETQ, per germline. CDR3 residues: CASSLVQMDSGNTIYF. The DNA for the CDR3 is TGCGCCAGCAGCTTGGTACAGATGGACTCTGGAAACACCATATATTTT. Full variable domain (missing parts from reference TRBV5-1 and TRBJ1-3): KAGVTQTPRYLIKTRGQQVTLSCSPISGHRSVSWYQQTPGQGLQFLFEYFSETQRNKGNFPGRFSGRQFSNSRSEMNVSTLELGDSALYLCASSLVQMDSGNTIYFGEGSWLTVV.

In this sample, this clone turned up once. V and J are TRBV18 and TRBJ1-2; 11 bases are shared with TRBD1. The CDR3 spans 15 residues. In germline, CDR1 is KGHSH, CDR2 LQKENI. J lost 10 bases, V lost 2 bases, and 9 bases had no gene match. CDR3 nucleotide sequence: TGTGCCAGCTCACCAGTCTCGGGGACAGGGGGACCCTACACCTTC. Encoded protein: CASSPVSGTGGPYTF.

Note on this clone: At the DNA level, this CDR3 is encoded by other sequences in the same sample as well. The CDR3 reads CASSPRDRNNQPQHF. CDR3 nucleotides: TGTGCCAGCAGCCCGAGGGACAGAAACAATCAGCCCCAGCATTTT. This chain connects TRBV7-8 to TRBJ1-5; 7 nucleotides line up with TRBD1. This CDR3 spans 15 amino acids. The germline gives CDR1 SGHVS, CDR2 FQNEAQ. After removal of 5 bases from V and 3 bases from J, the junction contained 7 bases not matched to a gene.

This clone was counted once. Other DNA sequences of this sample code for an identical CDR3. This rearrangement joins TRBV30 to TRBJ2-7; D not certain. There are 12 residues in the CDR3. Germline V gene data show CDR1 as GTSNPN and CDR2 as SVGIG (reference sequence). V was clipped by 0 bases and J by 0 bases, with 3 bases between them. The CDR3 region is CAWSVGSYEQYF. The DNA for the CDR3 is TGTGCCTGGAGTGTCGGCTCCTACGAGCAGTACTTC. The entire variable domain, with the rest obtained from reference TRBV30 and TRBJ2-7, is as follows: SQTIHQWPATLVQPVGSPLSLECTVEGTSNPNLYWYRQAAGRGLQLLFYSVGIGQISSEVPQNLSASRPQDRQFILSSKKLLLSDSGFYLCAWSVGSYEQYFGPGTRLTVT.

This chain joins TRBV28 and TRBJ1-2; 9 bases fit TRBD1. The CDR3 runs to 14 residues. Germline loops: CDR1 MDHEN, CDR2 SYDVKM. V lost 5 bases, J lost 4 bases, and 5 bases stayed unmatched. The CDR3 coding sequence is TGTGCCAGCAGTCGACAGGGGGAGGGCTATGGCTACACCTTC. Translation gives CASSRQGEGYGYTF.

This clone was found once. The genes are TRBV2 and TRBJ2-2, with 12 bases identical to TRBD2. The CDR3 has 16 residues. Germline V gene data show CDR1 as SNHLY and CDR2 as FYNNEI. J was trimmed by 7 bases and V by 6 bases; bases with no gene match: 9. The CDR3 DNA follows: TGTGCCAGCAGAGCCTCACTAGCGGGAGGTGTCGGGGAGCTGTTTTTT. Its translation: CASRASLAGGVGELFF. The full variable domain, with the rest looked up from reference TRBV2 and TRBJ2-2, is EPEVTQTPSHQVTQMGQEVILRCVPISNHLYFYWYRQILGQKVEFLVSFYNNEISEKSEIFDDQFSVERPDGSNFTLKIRSTKLEDSAMYFCASRASLAGGVGELFFGEGSRLTVL.

The chain is built from TRBV7-9 and TRBJ1-5, with 8 nucleotides matching TRBD1. V gave up 6 bases and J gave up 11 bases; unmatched junction bases: 18. This CDR3 contains 16 residues. CDR1 is SEHNR, CDR2 FQNEAQ, per germline (reference sequence). CDR3 loop: CASSSTPMTGELTQHF. The CDR3 DNA reads as TGTGCCAGCAGTTCCACCCCAATGACAGGGGAGTTGACCCAGCATTTT.

The V and J genes are TRBV4-3 and TRBJ2-7, with 13 bases that match TRBD2. Germline V gives CDR1 LGHNA, CDR2 YSLEER. The CDR3 runs 16 residues. V gave up 3 bases and J gave up 2 bases; unmatched junction bases: 4. The CDR3 sequence: CASSQGLAGYPYEQYF. CDR3 nucleotide sequence: TGCGCCAGCAGCCAGGGACTAGCGGGGTATCCCTACGAGCAGTACTTC.

Concerning this clone itself: The junction departs from germline at one end; a sequencing error may be responsible. The chain uses TRBV28 and TRBJ1-1; 8 positions match TRBD1. Germline V gives CDR1 MDHEN, CDR2 SYDVKM. The CDR3 covers 13 residues. CDR3 region: CASRDQGAALDHF. Written as DNA, the CDR3 is TGTGCCAGCAGGGACCAGGGGGCCGCGCTGGATCATTTT.

CDR3 amino acids: CASSVSAPSYNEQFF. Written as DNA, the CDR3 is TGCGCCAGCAGCGTCAGTGCCCCATCCTACAATGAGCAGTTCTTC. J is TRBJ2-1 and V is TRBV5-1; D uncertain. The CDR3 loop spans 15 amino acids. From germline, CDR1 is SGHRS and CDR2 YFSETQ. V was clipped by 4 bases and J by 1 base, with 12 bases between them.